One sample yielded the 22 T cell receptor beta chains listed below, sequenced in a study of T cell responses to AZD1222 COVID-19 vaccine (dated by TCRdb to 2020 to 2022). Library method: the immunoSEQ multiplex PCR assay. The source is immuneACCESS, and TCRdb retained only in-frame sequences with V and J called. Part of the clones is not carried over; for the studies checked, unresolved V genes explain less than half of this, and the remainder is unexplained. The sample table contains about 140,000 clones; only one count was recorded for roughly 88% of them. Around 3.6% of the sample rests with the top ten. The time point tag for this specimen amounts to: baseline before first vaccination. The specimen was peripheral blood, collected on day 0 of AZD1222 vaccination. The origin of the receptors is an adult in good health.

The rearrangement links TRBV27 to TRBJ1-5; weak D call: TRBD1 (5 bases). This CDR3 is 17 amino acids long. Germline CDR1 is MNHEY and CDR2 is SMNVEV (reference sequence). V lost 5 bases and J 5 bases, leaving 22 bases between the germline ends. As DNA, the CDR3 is TGTGCCAGCAGTCCCACTGGGGGGGTACTGCCGTATCAGCCCCAGCATTTT. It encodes CASSPTGGVLPYQPQHF.

For the CDR3, the DNA is TGTGCCAGCAGTGACCCCTACAGGGCGGACTATGGCTACACCTTC. This sequence encodes CASSDPYRADYGYTF. This sequence joins TRBV6-4 and TRBJ1-2; TRBD1 is a possible D gene (6 bases). The germline gives CDR1 MRHNA, CDR2 SNTAGT. Between the trimmed V and J ends, which lost 2 bases and 3 bases, there was a span of 13 bases. There are 15 residues in the CDR3.

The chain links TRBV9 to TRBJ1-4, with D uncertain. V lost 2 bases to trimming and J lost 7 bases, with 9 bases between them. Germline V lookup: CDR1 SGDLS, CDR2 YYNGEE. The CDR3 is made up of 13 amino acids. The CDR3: CASSVRSGEKLFF. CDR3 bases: TGTGCCAGCAGCGTCCGAAGCGGTGAAAAACTGTTTTTT.

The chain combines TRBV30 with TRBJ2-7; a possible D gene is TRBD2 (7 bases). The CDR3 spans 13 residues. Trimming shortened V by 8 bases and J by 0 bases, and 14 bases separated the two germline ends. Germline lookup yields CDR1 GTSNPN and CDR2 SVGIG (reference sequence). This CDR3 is CAGTGTISYEQYF. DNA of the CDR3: TGTGCCGGTACAGGGACTATCTCCTACGAGCAGTACTTC.

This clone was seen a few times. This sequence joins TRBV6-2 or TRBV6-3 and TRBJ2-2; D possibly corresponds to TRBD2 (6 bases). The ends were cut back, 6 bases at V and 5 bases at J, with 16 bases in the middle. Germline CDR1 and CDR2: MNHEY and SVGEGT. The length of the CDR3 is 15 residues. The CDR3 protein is CASSQGLSPTGELFF. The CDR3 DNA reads TGTGCCAGCAGCCAAGGACTATCTCCTACCGGGGAGCTGTTTTTT.

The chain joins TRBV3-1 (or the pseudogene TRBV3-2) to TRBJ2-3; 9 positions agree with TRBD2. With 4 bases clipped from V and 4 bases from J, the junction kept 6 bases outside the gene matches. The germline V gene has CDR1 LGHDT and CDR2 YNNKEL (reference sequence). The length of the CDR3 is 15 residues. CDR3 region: CASSLAGVGADTQYF. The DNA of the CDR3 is TGTGCCAGCAGCCTAGCGGGAGTGGGGGCAGATACGCAGTATTTT.

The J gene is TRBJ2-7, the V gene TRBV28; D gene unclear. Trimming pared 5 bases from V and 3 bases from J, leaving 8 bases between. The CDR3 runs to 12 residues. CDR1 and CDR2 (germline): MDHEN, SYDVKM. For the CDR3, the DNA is TGTGCCAGCAGTCCCCTCGGCTACGAGCAGTACTTC. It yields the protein CASSPLGYEQYF.

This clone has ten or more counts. The CDR3 DNA follows: TGTGCCAGCAGTAGCGGGGACACCGGGGAGCTGTTTTTT. Its translation: CASSSGDTGELFF. The chain joins TRBV6-2 or TRBV6-3 to TRBJ2-2; 7 bases agree with TRBD2. Germline V gene data show CDR1 as MNHEY and CDR2 as SVGEGT. This CDR3 contains 13 residues. V gave up 5 bases and J gave up 3 bases; unmatched junction bases: 0.

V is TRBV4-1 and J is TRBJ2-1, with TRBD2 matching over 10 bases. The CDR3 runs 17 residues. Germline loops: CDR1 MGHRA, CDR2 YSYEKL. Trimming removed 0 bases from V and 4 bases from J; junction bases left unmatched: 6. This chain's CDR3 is CASSQDLTSGWYNEQFF. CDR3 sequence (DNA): TGCGCCAGCAGCCAAGATTTGACTAGCGGGTGGTACAATGAGCAGTTCTTC.

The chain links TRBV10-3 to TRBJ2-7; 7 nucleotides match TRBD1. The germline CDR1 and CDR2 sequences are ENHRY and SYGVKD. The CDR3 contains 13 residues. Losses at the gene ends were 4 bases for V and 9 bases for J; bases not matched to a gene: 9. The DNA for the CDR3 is TGTGCCATCAGTGGGGGACAGCCTCTGGGGCAGTACTTC. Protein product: CAISGGQPLGQYF.

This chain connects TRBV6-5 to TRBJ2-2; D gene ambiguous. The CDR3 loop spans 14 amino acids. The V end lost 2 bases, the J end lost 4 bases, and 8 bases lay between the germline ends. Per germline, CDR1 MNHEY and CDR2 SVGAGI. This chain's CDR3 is CASSYRIFTGELFF. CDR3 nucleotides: TGTGCCAGCAGTTACCGTATATTCACCGGGGAGCTGTTTTTT.

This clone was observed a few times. The CDR3 is CASSQIYEQYF. The CDR3, as DNA: TGTGCCAGCAGCCAAATCTACGAGCAGTACTTC. The chain uses TRBV3-1 (or the pseudogene TRBV3-2) and TRBJ2-7; D gene unclear. Per the germline V gene, CDR1 is LGHDT and CDR2 is YNNKEL (reference sequence). Trimming removed 2 bases at V and 3 bases at J, with 2 bases between. This CDR3 is 11 amino acids long.

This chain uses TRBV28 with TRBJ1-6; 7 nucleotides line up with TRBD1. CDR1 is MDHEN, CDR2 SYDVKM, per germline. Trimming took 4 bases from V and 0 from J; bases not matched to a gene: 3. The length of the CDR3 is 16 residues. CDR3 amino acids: CASSSDRSSYNSPLHF. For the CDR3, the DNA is TGTGCCAGCAGTTCGGACAGGAGCTCCTATAATTCACCCCTCCACTTT. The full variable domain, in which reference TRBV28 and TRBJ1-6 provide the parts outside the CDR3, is DVKVTQSSRYLVKRTGEKVFLECVQDMDHENMFWYRQDPGLGLRLIYFSYDVKMKEKGDIPEGYSVSREKKERFSLILESASTNQTSMYLCASSSDRSSYNSPLHFGNGTRLTVT.

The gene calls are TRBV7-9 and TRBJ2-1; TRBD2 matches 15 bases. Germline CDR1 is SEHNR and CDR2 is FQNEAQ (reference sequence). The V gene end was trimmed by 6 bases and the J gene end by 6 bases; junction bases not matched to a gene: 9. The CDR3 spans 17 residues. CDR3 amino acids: CASRWTSGRAGVNEQFF. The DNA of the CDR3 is TGTGCCAGCAGGTGGACTAGCGGGAGGGCCGGGGTCAATGAGCAGTTCTTC. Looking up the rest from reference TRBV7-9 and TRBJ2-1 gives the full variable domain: DTGVSQNPRHKITKRGQNVTFRCDPISEHNRLYWYRQTLGQGPEFLTYFQNEAQLEKSRLLSDRFSAERPKGSFSTLEIQRTEQGDSAMYLCASRWTSGRAGVNEQFFGPGTRLTVL.

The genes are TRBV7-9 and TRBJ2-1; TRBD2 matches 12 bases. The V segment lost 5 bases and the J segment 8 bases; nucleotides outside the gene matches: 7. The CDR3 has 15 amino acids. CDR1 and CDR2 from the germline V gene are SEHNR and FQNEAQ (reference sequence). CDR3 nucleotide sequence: TGTGCCAGCAGCCCTCCGACTAGCGGGGGTTATGAGCAGTTCTTC. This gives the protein CASSPPTSGGYEQFF.

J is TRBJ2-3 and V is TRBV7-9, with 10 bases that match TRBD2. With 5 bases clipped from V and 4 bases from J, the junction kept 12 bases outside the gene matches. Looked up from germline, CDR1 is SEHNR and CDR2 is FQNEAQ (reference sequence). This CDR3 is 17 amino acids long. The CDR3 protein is CASSLRLLAGVADTQYF. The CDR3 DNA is TGTGCCAGCAGCCTCAGGCTCCTAGCGGGAGTCGCAGATACGCAGTATTTT.

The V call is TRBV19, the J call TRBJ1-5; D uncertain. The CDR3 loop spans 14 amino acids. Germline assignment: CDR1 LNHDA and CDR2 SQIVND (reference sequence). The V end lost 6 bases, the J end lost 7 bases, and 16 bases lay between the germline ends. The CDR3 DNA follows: TGTGCCAGTAGCCCGGACGGAAAAGGGCAGCCCCAGCATTTT. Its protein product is CASSPDGKGQPQHF.

This CDR3 reads CASSQSVEQFF. CDR3 bases: TGTGCCAGCAGCCAGTCGGTTGAGCAGTTCTTC. The rearrangement links TRBV14 to TRBJ2-1; the D is unclear. The CDR3 consists of 11 residues. Germline V CDR1 and CDR2: SGHDN, FVKESK. Trimming cost V 3 bases and J 9 bases, with 6 bases left between them.

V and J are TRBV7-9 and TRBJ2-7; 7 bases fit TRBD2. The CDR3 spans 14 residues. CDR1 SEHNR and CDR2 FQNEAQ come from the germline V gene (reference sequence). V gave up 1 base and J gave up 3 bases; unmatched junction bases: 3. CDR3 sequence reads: CASSLDPSGYEQYF. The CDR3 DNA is TGTGCCAGCAGCTTAGATCCTAGCGGCTACGAGCAGTACTTC.

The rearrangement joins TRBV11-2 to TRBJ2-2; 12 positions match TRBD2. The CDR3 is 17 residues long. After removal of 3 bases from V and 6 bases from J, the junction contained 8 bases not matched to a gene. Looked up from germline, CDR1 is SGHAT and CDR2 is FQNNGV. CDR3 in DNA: TGTGCCAGCAGCTTCGGGAGCGGACTAGCGGGACCCGGGGAGCTGTTTTTT. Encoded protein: CASSFGSGLAGPGELFF.

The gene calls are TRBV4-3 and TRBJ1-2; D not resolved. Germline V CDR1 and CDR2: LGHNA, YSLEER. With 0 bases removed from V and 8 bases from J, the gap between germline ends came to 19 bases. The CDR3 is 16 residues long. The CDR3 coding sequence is TGCGCCAGCAGCCAAGAGGTTCTAGGCCTACGGAAGGGCTACACCTTC. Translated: CASSQEVLGLRKGYTF.

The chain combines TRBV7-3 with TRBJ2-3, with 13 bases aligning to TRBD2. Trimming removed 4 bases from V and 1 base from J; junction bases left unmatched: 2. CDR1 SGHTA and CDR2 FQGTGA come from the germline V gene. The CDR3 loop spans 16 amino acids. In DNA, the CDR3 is TGTGCCAGCAGCTCCGGACTAGCGGGAGGCACAGATACGCAGTATTTT. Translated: CASSSGLAGGTDTQYF.